The next 7 T cell receptor beta chains were all read from a single sample in a study of T cell repertoires in cytomegalovirus infection. TCRdb re-derived calls from the reads in MiXCR, one entry per CDR3 protein. Seen here are around 190,000 distinct CDR3 sequences, around 14% observed once, and the top ten hold approximately 30%. Sample: PBMCs. These receptor sequences come from a human donor in good health (CMV status not recorded). Some clones in this sample may be carry-over from other donors' samples.

V and J are TRBV5-4 and TRBJ2-1; possible D gene TRBD2, 5 bases. Per the germline V gene, CDR1 is SGHNT and CDR2 is YYREEE (reference sequence). V was cut by 4 bases and J by 0 bases, with 11 bases left in between. The CDR3 totals 15 residues. In nucleotides, the CDR3 is TGTGCCAGCAGCGAGGGCAGGATCTCCTACAATGAGCAGTTCTTC. As protein: CASSEGRISYNEQFF.

This clonotype was detected many times. J is TRBJ2-2 and V is TRBV12-3 or TRBV12-4; a possible D gene is TRBD2 (5 bases). Trimming took off 6 bases at V and 5 bases at J, with 10 bases between the two ends. The CDR3 has 13 amino acids. The CDR3 reads CASRAPGTGELFF. CDR3 DNA: TGTGCCAGCAGGGCCCCGGGGACCGGGGAGCTGTTTTTT.

V gene TRBV5-4 combines with J gene TRBJ1-1; 8 positions agree with TRBD1. This CDR3 comprises 15 residues. Germline loops: CDR1 SGHNT, CDR2 YYREEE (reference sequence). The ends lost 4 bases at V and 1 base at J; junction bases unmatched: 6. The chain's CDR3 is CASSPPTGENTEAFF. DNA of the CDR3: TGTGCCAGCAGCCCCCCGACAGGGGAGAACACTGAAGCTTTCTTT.

This clonotype appeared a few times. The chain employs TRBV6-5 and TRBJ2-5, with TRBD2 matching over 7 bases. CDR1 and CDR2 (germline): MNHEY, SVGAGI. CDR3 length equals 15 residues. The ends lost 5 bases at V and 3 bases at J; junction bases unmatched: 9. The CDR3, as DNA: TGTGCCAGCAGTCCACACCCTAGCGGAGAAGAGACCCAGTACTTC. This codes for CASSPHPSGEETQYF.

This rearrangement joins TRBV4-3 to TRBJ1-2; D is ambiguous. The germline gives CDR1 LGHNA, CDR2 YSLEER. This CDR3 spans 15 amino acids. The V and J ends lost 2 bases and 6 bases respectively, with 16 bases between them. Here the CDR3 reads CASSQLGGVGHGYTF. As DNA, the CDR3 is TGCGCCAGCAGCCAACTGGGCGGAGTAGGGCATGGCTACACCTTC.

This clonotype occurred many times. In DNA form, the CDR3 reads TGTGCCAGCAGCTCCGGGGCGGTTTACTCCTACGAGCAGTACTTC. It codes for CASSSGAVYSYEQYF. The J gene is TRBJ2-7, the V gene TRBV7-2; D tentatively reads TRBD1 or TRBD2 (5 bases each). Trimming left V 4 bases short and J 0 bases short, with 13 bases between. Germline V gene sequence: CDR1 SGHTA, CDR2 FQGNSA. The CDR3 sequence is 15 residues long. Full variable domain (rest looked up from reference TRBV7-2 and TRBJ2-7): GAGVSQSPSNKVTEKGKDVELRCDPISGHTALYWYRQSLGQGLEFLIYFQGNSAPDKSGLPSDRFSAERTGGSVSTLTIQRTQQEDSAVYLCASSSGAVYSYEQYFGPGTRLTVT.

This clonotype occurred a few times. The chain uses TRBV6-2 or TRBV6-3 and TRBJ1-6, with 8 bases that match TRBD1. Germline V gene sequence: CDR1 MNHEY, CDR2 SVGEGT. The CDR3 contains 15 residues. Losses at the gene ends were 7 bases for V and 3 bases for J; bases not matched to a gene: 5. The CDR3 DNA is TGTGCCAGCACCCAGGGGGCATACTATAATTCACCCCTCCACTTT. Protein sequence: CASTQGAYYNSPLHF.